One and the same sample provided the 6 T cell receptor beta chains below, sequenced in a study of Ad26.COV2.S vaccination and SARS-CoV-2 variants. Treatment meaning: some 20 received Ad26.COV2.S at low or high dose, single or two shots; five or six received placebo; per-sample allocation not given. Day 63 following the first vaccine or placebo injection was when the samples were taken. Using immunoSEQ multiplex PCR, the repertoire was profiled, and TCRdb retains in-frame clones only, with some absent. The repertoire holds around 450,000 clones, with roughly 87% as singletons. Sequenced material: peripheral blood, taken in a trial of Ad26.COV2.S vaccine versus placebo. The source of these receptors is a person aged 18-65 years who received the Ad26.COV2.S COVID-19 vaccine or a placebo.

The V and J genes are TRBV9 and TRBJ2-7, with D hard to call. The germline V gene has CDR1 SGDLS and CDR2 YYNGEE. The CDR3 spans 12 residues. With 3 bases removed from V and 5 bases from J, the gap between germline ends came to 9 bases. The CDR3 coding sequence is TGTGCCAGCAGCGGGCTGAGAAACGAGCAGTACTTC. Its translation is CASSGLRNEQYF.

The rearrangement joins TRBV6-2 or TRBV6-3 to TRBJ1-2, with 10 bases that match TRBD1. The CDR3 runs to 13 residues. After removal of 5 bases from V and 7 bases from J, the junction contained 4 bases not matched to a gene. Germline assignment: CDR1 MNHEY and CDR2 SVGEGT. The CDR3 sequence is CASSLTGGFGYTF. CDR3 nucleotides: TGTGCCAGCAGTCTGACAGGGGGCTTTGGCTACACCTTC.

This clone appeared a single time. A much larger clone lies one base from this, so it may be a read error. The rearrangement joins TRBV6-4 to TRBJ2-6; D gene unclear. This CDR3 region has 15 residues. Germline V CDR1 and CDR2: MRHNA, SNTAGT. Trimming removed 0 bases at V and 0 bases at J, with 3 bases between. CDR3 nucleotide sequence: TGTGCCAGCAGTGACTCGAACTCTGGGGCCAACGTCCTGACTTTC. It codes for CASSDSNSGANVLTF.

The chain links TRBV4-2 to TRBJ1-2; unclear D gene. This CDR3 spans 12 amino acids. The V gene's germline CDR1 is LGHNA and CDR2 YNFKEQ. Trimming stripped 6 bases from V and 4 bases from J, with 9 bases between. The CDR3 region is CASSHPVYGYTF. The CDR3 DNA is TGTGCCAGCAGTCACCCGGTCTATGGCTACACCTTC.

The chain couples TRBV4-1 to TRBJ2-7, with TRBD1 matching over 7 bases. The CDR3 is made up of 15 amino acids. Looked up from germline, CDR1 is MGHRA and CDR2 is YSYEKL. The J segment lost 2 bases and the V segment lost 3 bases, leaving 7 bases of the junction unmatched. The CDR3: CASSQPRDRPYEQYF. For the CDR3, the DNA is TGCGCCAGCAGCCAGCCCCGGGACAGACCCTACGAGCAGTACTTC.

The chain links TRBV7-9 to TRBJ2-5; D possibly matches TRBD1 or TRBD2 (5 bases each). The length of the CDR3 is 15 residues. Germline V CDR1 and CDR2: SEHNR, FQNEAQ (reference sequence). Deletions cut 5 bases from V and 5 bases from J, with 18 bases between. As DNA, the CDR3 is TGTGCCAGCAGCAGCCGGGACCCCAACCTGGAGACCCAGTACTTC. Protein product: CASSSRDPNLETQYF.